This entry lists 16 T cell receptor beta chains sequenced from one sample in a study of T cells expressing NK-cell markers. TCRdb reanalyzed the 5' RACE reads and collapses them to one entry per CDR3 protein, without DNA. The sample has 500,000 to 700,000 distinct CDR3 sequences, and its top ten clones hold 3.5% to 4.5%. Sequenced sample: blood T cells: a sorted CD56 or NKG2C T cell subset, CD4+ or CD8+ T cells, or bulk PBMC T cells (not recorded which). These TCRs come from a man between 18 and 35 years old in good health.

The CDR3 sequence: CASSQGEDNRFYEQYF. The chain is built from TRBV3-1 and TRBJ2-7; as DNA is missing, the TRBD2 call by TCRdb cannot be tested. The CDR3 spans 16 residues. In germline, CDR1 is LGHDT, CDR2 YNNKEL (reference sequence).

This chain uses TRBV4-3 with TRBJ1-4; TCRdb outputs TRBD1, but without DNA this stays unchecked. Germline-derived CDR1 and CDR2 are LGHNA and YSLEER. The CDR3 is made up of 17 amino acids. CDR3: CASSQVRGKVANEKLFF.

This CDR3 reads CASSFGRAPFTDTQYF. This chain joins TRBV5-6 and TRBJ2-3; TCRdb designates TRBD1, a call that cannot be tested without DNA. The CDR3 has 16 residues. CDR1 and CDR2 (germline): SGHDT, YYEEEE. The entire variable domain, with the rest obtained from reference TRBV5-6 and TRBJ2-3, is as follows: DAGVTQSPTHLIKTRGQQVTLRCSPKSGHDTVSWYQQALGQGPQFIFQYYEEEERQRGNFPDRFSGHQFPNYSSELNVNALLLGDSALYLCASSFGRAPFTDTQYFGPGTRLTVL.

The rearrangement uses TRBV6-5 and TRBJ2-2. This CDR3 has 15 amino acids. The V gene's germline CDR1 is MNHEY and CDR2 SVGAGI. The CDR3 sequence: CASSYHGTKTGELFF.

V gene TRBV29-1 combines with J gene TRBJ2-1; TCRdb indicates TRBD1, and absent DNA this call remains unverified. Germline loops: CDR1 SQVTM, CDR2 ANQGSEA. This CDR3 is built from 15 residues. The CDR3: CSVGGRRNPYNEQFF.

The rearrangement links TRBV7-9 to TRBJ1-1; absent DNA, TCRdb's TRBD1 call cannot be checked. This CDR3 has 13 residues. The germline V gene encodes CDR1 SEHNR and CDR2 FQNEAQ (reference sequence). The CDR3 reads CASHVGGNTEAFF.

The rearrangement links TRBV3-1 to TRBJ2-1; no DNA is available, so the TRBD2 call from TCRdb remains unchecked. CDR3 length: 16 amino acids. Germline CDR1 LGHDT, CDR2 YNNKEL (reference sequence). CDR3 sequence reads: CASSQDRLAGAREQFF.

The gene calls are TRBV4-3 and TRBJ1-2. Germline CDR1 LGHNA, CDR2 YSLEER. This CDR3 comprises 15 residues. The CDR3 protein is CASSQALDTRYGYTF.

The rearrangement links TRBV5-1 to TRBJ2-7; TCRdb's D gene call, TRBD2, goes unchecked for lack of DNA. CDR3 length: 15 amino acids. Per the germline V gene, CDR1 is SGHRS and CDR2 is YFSETQ. The CDR3 spells CASSSLAGLNYEQYF.

J is TRBJ2-1 and V is TRBV20-1; TCRdb selects TRBD1, and the lack of DNA leaves this call unchecked. CDR3 length equals 15 residues. The V gene's germline CDR1 is DFQATT and CDR2 SNEGSKA (reference sequence). The CDR3 sequence is CSARKYRTGANEQFF.

The V call is TRBV5-1, the J call TRBJ2-2; there is no DNA to check the TCRdb D call of TRBD1. CDR3 length equals 16 residues. Germline CDR1 SGHRS, CDR2 YFSETQ. The CDR3 loop is CASSSSQGGNTGELFF.

The chain joins TRBV18 to TRBJ2-7; TCRdb indicates TRBD1, and absent DNA this call remains unverified. The CDR3 runs to 16 residues. Germline V gene sequence: CDR1 KGHSH, CDR2 LQKENI. This chain's CDR3 is CASSPPEKDRPYEQYF.

The chain carries TRBV18 and TRBJ2-2; TCRdb's D call, TRBD2, is unchecked because there is no DNA. This CDR3 comprises 15 residues. Germline loops: CDR1 KGHSH, CDR2 LQKENI. The CDR3 here is CASDKLAANTGELFF.

The chain is built from TRBV15 and TRBJ2-5; TCRdb's assignment of TRBD1 cannot be checked, as there is no DNA. CDR3 length: 13 amino acids. The germline gives CDR1 LNHNV, CDR2 YYDKDF (reference sequence). The chain's CDR3 is CATSSRQGETQYF.

J is TRBJ2-1 and V is TRBV7-9; the D call from TCRdb, TRBD2, cannot be confirmed without DNA. The CDR3 loop spans 17 amino acids. Per germline, CDR1 SEHNR and CDR2 FQNEAQ (reference sequence). CDR3 protein: CASSSGGLSVTRNEQFF.

CDR3 in amino acids: CASRTGTTGETQYF. V usage is TRBV6-1 and J usage is TRBJ2-5; TCRdb outputs TRBD1, but without DNA this stays unchecked. This CDR3 is 14 amino acids long. Germline V CDR1 and CDR2: MNHNS, SASEGT.